Described below is a single T cell receptor beta chain sequence and its context. Its ends do not fully match the called genes, so a read error is possible. Sample-barcoded 5' priming and a J-beta primer mix drove a second PCR of about 7 to 11 cycles. Using its own MiXCR run on the 5' RACE reads, TCRdb lists one record per CDR3 protein. This sample has 850,000 to 1,300,000 distinct CDR3 sequences, with roughly 45% found just once. Germline V gene lookup returns CDR1 SGHRS and CDR2 YFSETQ. This CDR3 contains 15 residues. The sample is drawn from a study of blood T cells in healthy people across ages. Individuals who donated were healthy Caucasians from Russia aged 6 to 90.

Specimen: blood. The V gene is TRBV5-1, the J gene TRBJ2-7; 10 bases are a match to TRBD1. This sequence was found in a woman aged 55-70 years in good health. CDR3 sequence (DNA): TGCGGCAGCCGCCCGGGACAGGGGATCAGCTACGAGCAGTACTTC. Translating gives CGSRPGQGISYEQYF.